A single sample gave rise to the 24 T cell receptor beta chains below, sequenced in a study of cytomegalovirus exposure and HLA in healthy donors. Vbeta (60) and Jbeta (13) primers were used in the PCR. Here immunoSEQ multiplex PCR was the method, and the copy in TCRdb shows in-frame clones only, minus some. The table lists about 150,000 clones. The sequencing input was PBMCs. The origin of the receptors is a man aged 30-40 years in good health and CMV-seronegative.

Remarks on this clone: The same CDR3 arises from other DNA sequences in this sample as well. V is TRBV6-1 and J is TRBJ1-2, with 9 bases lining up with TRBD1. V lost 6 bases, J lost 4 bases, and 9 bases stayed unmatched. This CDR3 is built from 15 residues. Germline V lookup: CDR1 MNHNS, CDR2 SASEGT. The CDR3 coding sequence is TGTGCCAGCAGCGCGTGGACAGGGGCGGCCTATGGCTACACCTTC. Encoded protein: CASSAWTGAAYGYTF.

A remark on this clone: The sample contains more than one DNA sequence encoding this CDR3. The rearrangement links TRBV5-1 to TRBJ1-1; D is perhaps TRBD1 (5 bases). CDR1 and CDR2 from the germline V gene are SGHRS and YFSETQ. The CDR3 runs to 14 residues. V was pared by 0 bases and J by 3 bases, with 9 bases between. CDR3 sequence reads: CASSLAGGYTEAFF. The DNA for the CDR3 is TGCGCCAGCAGCTTGGCGGGGGGGTACACTGAAGCTTTCTTT.

DNA for the CDR3: TGTGCCAGCAGTTTTGGACAGGGGGCGAAGAACACTGAAGCTTTCTTT. This codes for CASSFGQGAKNTEAFF. The chain links TRBV6-6 to TRBJ1-1; 11 bases are a match to TRBD1. Losses at the gene ends were 4 bases for V and 1 base for J; bases not matched to a gene: 5. The germline gives CDR1 MNHNY, CDR2 SVGAGI (reference sequence). This CDR3 contains 16 residues.

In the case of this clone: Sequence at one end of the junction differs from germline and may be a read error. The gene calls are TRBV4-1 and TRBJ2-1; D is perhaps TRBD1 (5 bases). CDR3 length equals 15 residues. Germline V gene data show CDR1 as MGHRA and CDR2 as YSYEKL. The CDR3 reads CASSQGQIDDNGQFF. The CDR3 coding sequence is TGCGCCAGCAGCCAAGGACAGATCGATGACAATGGGCAGTTCTTC.

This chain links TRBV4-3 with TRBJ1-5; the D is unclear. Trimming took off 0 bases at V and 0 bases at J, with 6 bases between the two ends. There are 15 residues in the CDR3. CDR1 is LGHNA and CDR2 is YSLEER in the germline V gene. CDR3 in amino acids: CASSQESGSNQPQHF. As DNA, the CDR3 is TGCGCCAGCAGCCAAGAATCGGGTAGCAATCAGCCCCAGCATTTT.

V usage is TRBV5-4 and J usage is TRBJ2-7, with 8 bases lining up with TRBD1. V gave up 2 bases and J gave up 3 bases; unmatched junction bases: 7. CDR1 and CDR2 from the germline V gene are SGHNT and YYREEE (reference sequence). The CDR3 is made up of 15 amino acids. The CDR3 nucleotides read TGTGCCAGCAGCTTACCGGGACAGGAGGGCTACGAGCAGTACTTC. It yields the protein CASSLPGQEGYEQYF.

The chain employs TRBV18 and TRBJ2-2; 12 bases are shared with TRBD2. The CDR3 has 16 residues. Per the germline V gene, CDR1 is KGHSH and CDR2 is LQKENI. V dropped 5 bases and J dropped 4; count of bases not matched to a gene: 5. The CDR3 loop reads CASSSQTSGSTGELFF. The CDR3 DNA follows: TGTGCCAGCTCATCCCAGACTAGCGGGAGCACCGGGGAGCTGTTTTTT.

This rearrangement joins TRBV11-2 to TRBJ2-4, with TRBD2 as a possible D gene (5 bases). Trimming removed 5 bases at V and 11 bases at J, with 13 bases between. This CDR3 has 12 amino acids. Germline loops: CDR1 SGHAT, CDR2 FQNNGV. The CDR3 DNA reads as TGTGCCAGCAGCCCTTTCCGGGGTTTTCAGTACTTC. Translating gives CASSPFRGFQYF.

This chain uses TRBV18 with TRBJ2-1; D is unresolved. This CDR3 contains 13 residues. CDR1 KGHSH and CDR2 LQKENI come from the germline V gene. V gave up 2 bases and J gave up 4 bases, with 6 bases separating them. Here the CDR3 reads CASSPDTYNEQFF. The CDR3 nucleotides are TGTGCCAGCTCACCAGACACGTACAATGAGCAGTTCTTC.

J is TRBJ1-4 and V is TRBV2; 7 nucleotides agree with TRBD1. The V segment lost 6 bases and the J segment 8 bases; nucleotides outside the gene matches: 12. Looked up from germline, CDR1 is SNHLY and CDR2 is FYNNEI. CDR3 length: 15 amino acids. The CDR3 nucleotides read TGTGCCAGCAGGGAAAGACAGGGCGGGTGGGAAAAACTGTTTTTT. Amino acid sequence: CASRERQGGWEKLFF.

In nucleotides, the CDR3 is TGTGCCTGGAGCCACCCAGGTGTACGGCAGCCCCAGCATTTT. It encodes CAWSHPGVRQPQHF. The chain combines TRBV30 with TRBJ1-5; D unresolved. Germline-derived CDR1 and CDR2 are GTSNPN and SVGIG (reference sequence). The length of the CDR3 is 14 residues. The V end was cut by 3 bases, the J end by 7 bases, with 16 bases between. The full variable domain, in which reference TRBV30 and TRBJ1-5 provide the parts outside the CDR3, is SQTIHQWPATLVQPVGSPLSLECTVEGTSNPNLYWYRQAAGRGLQLLFYSVGIGQISSEVPQNLSASRPQDRQFILSSKKLLLSDSGFYLCAWSHPGVRQPQHFGDGTRLSIL.

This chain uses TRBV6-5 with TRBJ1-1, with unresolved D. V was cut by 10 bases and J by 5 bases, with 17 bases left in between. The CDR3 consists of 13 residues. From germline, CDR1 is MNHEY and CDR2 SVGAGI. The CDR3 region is CATQYDLRTEAFF. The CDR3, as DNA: TGTGCCACCCAATACGACCTGAGGACTGAAGCTTTCTTT.

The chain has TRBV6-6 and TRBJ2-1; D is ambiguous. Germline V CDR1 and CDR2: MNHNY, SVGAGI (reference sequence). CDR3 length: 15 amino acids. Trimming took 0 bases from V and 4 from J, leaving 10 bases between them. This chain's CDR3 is CASSYSSGAYNEQFF. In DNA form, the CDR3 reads TGTGCCAGCAGTTACTCCTCCGGAGCTTACAATGAGCAGTTCTTC.

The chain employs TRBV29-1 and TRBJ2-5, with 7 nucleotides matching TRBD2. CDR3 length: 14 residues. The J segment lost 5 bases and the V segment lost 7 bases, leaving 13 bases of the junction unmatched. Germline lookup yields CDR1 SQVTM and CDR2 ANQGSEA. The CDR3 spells CSAIYAGELETQYF. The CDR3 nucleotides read TGCAGCGCTATTTACGCGGGGGAGTTGGAGACCCAGTACTTC.

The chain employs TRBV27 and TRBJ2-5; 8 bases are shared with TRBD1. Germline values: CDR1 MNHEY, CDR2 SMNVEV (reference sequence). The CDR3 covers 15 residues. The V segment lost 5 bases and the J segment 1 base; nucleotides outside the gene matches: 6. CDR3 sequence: CASSPDRVTQETQYF. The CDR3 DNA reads TGTGCCAGCAGTCCGGACAGGGTAACCCAAGAGACCCAGTACTTC.

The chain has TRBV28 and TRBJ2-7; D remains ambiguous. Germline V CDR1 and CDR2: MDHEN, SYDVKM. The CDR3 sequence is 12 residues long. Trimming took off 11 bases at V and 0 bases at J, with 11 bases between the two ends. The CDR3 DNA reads TGTGCCGGTGGCGGAAGCTCCTACGAGCAGTACTTC. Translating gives CAGGGSSYEQYF.

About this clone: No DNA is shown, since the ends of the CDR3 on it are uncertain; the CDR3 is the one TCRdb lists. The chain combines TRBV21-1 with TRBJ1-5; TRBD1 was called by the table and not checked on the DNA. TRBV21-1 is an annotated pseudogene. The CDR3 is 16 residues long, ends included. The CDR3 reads CASSQVATGSNQPQHF.

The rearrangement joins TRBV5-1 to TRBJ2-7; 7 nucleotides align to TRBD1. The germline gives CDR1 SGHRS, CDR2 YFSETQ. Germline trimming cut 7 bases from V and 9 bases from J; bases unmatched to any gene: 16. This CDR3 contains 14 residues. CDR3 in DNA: TGCGCCAGCTGGACGGGGACAGATACTAGGGTGCAGTACTTC. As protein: CASWTGTDTRVQYF.

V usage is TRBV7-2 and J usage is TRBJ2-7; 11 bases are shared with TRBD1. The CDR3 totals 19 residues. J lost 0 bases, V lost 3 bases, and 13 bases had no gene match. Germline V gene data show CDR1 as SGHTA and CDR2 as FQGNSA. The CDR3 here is CASSFSRGTGGYFSYEQYF. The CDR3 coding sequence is TGTGCCAGCAGCTTTTCCAGGGGGACAGGGGGTTATTTCTCCTACGAGCAGTACTTC. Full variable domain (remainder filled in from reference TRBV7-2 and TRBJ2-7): GAGVSQSPSNKVTEKGKDVELRCDPISGHTALYWYRQSLGQGLEFLIYFQGNSAPDKSGLPSDRFSAERTGGSVSTLTIQRTQQEDSAVYLCASSFSRGTGGYFSYEQYFGPGTRLTVT.

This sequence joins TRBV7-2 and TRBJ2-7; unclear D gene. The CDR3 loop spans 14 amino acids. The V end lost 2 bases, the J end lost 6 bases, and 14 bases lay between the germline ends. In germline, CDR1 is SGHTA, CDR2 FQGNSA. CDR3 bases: TGTGCCAGCAGCTTAAATCTAGGTTTCGGCGAGCAGTACTTC. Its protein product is CASSLNLGFGEQYF.

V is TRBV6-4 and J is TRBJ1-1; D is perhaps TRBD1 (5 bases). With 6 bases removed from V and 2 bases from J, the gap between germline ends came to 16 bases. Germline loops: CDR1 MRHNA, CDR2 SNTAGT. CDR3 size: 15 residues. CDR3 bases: TGTGCCAGCAGAAAGGGACTCATGGGAAACACTGAAGCTTTCTTT. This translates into CASRKGLMGNTEAFF.

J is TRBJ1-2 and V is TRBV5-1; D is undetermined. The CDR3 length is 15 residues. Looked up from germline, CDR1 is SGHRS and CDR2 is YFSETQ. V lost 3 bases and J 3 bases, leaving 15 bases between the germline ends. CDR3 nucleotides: TGCGCCAGCAGCTCCCTGACGGGAGGCGACTATGGCTACACCTTC. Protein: CASSSLTGGDYGYTF. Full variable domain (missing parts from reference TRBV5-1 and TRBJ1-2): KAGVTQTPRYLIKTRGQQVTLSCSPISGHRSVSWYQQTPGQGLQFLFEYFSETQRNKGNFPGRFSGRQFSNSRSEMNVSTLELGDSALYLCASSSLTGGDYGYTFGSGTRLTVV.

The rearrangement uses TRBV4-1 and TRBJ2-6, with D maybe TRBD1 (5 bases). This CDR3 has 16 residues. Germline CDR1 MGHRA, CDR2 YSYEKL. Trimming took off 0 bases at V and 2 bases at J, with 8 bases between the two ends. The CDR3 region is CASSQEAGTGANVLTF. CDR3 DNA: TGCGCCAGCAGCCAAGAGGCAGGGACTGGGGCCAACGTCCTGACTTTC.

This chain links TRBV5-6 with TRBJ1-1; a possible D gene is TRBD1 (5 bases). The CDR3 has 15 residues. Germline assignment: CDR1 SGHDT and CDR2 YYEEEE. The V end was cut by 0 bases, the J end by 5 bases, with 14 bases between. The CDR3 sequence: CASSLVSRGGTEAFF. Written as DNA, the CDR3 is TGTGCCAGCAGCTTGGTCTCCCGGGGGGGTACTGAAGCTTTCTTT.